This T cell receptor beta chain comes out of a study of cytomegalovirus exposure and HLA in healthy donors. 60 Vbeta and 13 Jbeta primers were used in PCR. Profiling relied on immunoSEQ multiplex PCR, and the TCRdb table lists in-frame clones only, not all of them. Seen here are roughly 120,000 clones, roughly 73% observed once, and the top ten hold less than 5%. V was pared by 5 bases and J by 7 bases, with 10 bases of the junction left unmatched. Germline CDR1 is SGHTA and CDR2 is FQGTGA. The CDR3 loop spans 16 amino acids. This clone showed up just once. Although they were nominally healthy when sampled, donors likely had unrecorded immune exposures.

J is TRBJ1-4 and V is TRBV7-3; 10 nucleotides match TRBD1. The TCR was taken from a man aged 60 to 75 in good health and CMV-seropositive. The sample consisted of PBMCs. The CDR3 protein is CASSLSRDRGSEKLFF. For the CDR3, the DNA is TGTGCCAGCAGCCTCAGCCGGGACAGGGGTAGTGAAAAACTGTTTTTT.